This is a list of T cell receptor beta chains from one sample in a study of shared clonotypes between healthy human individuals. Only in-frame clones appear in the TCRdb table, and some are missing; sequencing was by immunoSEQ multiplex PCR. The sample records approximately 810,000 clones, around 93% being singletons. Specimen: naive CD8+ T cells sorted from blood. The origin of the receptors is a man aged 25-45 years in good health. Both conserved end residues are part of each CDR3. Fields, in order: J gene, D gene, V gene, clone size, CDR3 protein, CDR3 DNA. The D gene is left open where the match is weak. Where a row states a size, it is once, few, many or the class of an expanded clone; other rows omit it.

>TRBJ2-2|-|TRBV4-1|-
CASHPERRYTGELFF
TGCGCCAGCCACCCCGAGAGACGGTACACCGGGGAGCTGTTTTTT
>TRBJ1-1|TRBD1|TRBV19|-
CASSTGQVTEAFF
TGTGCCAGTAGTACAGGACAGGTCACTGAAGCTTTCTTT
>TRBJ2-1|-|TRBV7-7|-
CASSLSTSYERNNEQFF
TGTGCCAGCAGCTTATCTACATCCTATGAGCGGAACAATGAGCAGTTCTTC
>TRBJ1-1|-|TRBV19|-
CASSIAYTEAFF
TGTGCCAGTAGTATAGCCTACACTGAAGCTTTCTTT
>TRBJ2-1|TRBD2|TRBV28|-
CASIPRSGGDNEQFF
TGTGCCAGCATCCCCCGTAGCGGGGGGGACAATGAGCAGTTCTTC
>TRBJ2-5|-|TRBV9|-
CASGTDVQETQYF
TGTGCCAGCGGGACGGACGTCCAAGAGACCCAGTACTTC
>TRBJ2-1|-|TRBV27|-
CASSSKQSDEQFF
TGTGCCAGCAGTTCCAAACAGTCTGATGAGCAGTTCTTC
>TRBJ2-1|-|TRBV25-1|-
CASSEPGAFGEQFF
TGTGCCAGCAGTGAGCCAGGGGCGTTCGGTGAGCAGTTCTTC
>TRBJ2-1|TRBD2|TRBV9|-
CASSGLAGGPGNEQFF
TGTGCCAGCAGCGGTCTAGCGGGAGGGCCGGGCAATGAGCAGTTCTTC
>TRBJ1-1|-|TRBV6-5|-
CASSYGWGLQAFF
TGTGCCAGCAGTTACGGGTGGGGGCTCCAAGCTTTCTTT
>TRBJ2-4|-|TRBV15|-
CATSLRADPKNIQYF
TGTGCCACCAGCCTGCGAGCAGACCCCAAAAACATTCAGTACTTC
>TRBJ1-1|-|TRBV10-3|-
CATRRGRENTEAFF
TGTGCCACTCGCAGGGGCAGAGAGAACACTGAAGCTTTCTTT
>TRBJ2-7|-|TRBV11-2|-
CASSLVRDTSYEQYF
TGTGCCAGCAGCTTAGTTCGGGACACCTCCTACGAGCAGTACTTC
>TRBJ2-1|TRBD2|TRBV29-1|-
CSVEEDPLSGSSYNEQFF
TGCAGCGTTGAAGAGGACCCCCTTAGCGGGAGCTCCTACAATGAGCAGTTCTTC
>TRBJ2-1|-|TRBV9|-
CASSDPGAGLSYNEQFF
TGTGCCAGCAGCGATCCCGGTGCAGGGCTCTCCTACAATGAGCAGTTCTTC
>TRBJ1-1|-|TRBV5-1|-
CASSLGENGNTEAFF
TGCGCCAGCAGCTTGGGTGAAAACGGGAACACTGAAGCTTTCTTT
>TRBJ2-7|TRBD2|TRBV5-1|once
CASSPLAGAPEQYF
TGCGCCAGCAGCCCACTAGCGGGAGCTCCCGAGCAGTACTTC
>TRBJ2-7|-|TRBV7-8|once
CASSGAEVYEQYF
TGTGCCAGCAGCGGGGCCGAGGTGTACGAGCAGTACTTC
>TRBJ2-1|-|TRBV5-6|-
CASSLVSSSYNEQFF
TGTGCCAGCAGCTTGGTGTCGAGCTCCTACAATGAGCAGTTCTTC
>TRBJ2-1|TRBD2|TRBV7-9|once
CASSKMRSSGSYNEQFF
TGTGCCAGCAGCAAGATGAGGAGCAGCGGGAGCTACAATGAGCAGTTCTTC
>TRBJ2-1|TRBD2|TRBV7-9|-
CASSLLVPGLAGKRNEQFF
TGTGCCAGCAGCTTACTCGTACCGGGACTAGCGGGAAAGAGAAATGAGCAGTTCTTC
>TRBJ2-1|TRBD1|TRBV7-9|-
CASSSWTGVGNEQFF
TGTGCCAGCAGCTCCTGGACAGGGGTGGGCAATGAGCAGTTCTTC
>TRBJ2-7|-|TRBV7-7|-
CASSSEAGYEQYF
TGTGCCAGCAGCTCCGAGGCGGGCTACGAGCAGTACTTC
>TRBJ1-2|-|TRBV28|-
CASSSPGGEGYTF
TGTGCCAGCAGTTCTCCCGGGGGGGAGGGCTACACCTTC
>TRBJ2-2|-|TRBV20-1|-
CSARVTGELFF
TGCAGTGCTAGAGTTACCGGGGAGCTGTTTTTT
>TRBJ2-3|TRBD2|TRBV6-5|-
CASSYRWSGGTDTQYF
TGTGCCAGCAGTTATAGATGGAGCGGGGGCACAGATACGCAGTATTTT
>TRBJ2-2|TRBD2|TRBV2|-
CASLLAGGLVTGELFF
TGTGCCAGCCTACTAGCGGGAGGGTTGGTCACCGGGGAGCTGTTTTTT
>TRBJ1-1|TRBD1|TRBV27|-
CASNHIDRANTEAFF
TGTGCCAGCAATCATATCGACAGGGCGAACACTGAAGCTTTCTTT
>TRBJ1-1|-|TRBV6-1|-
CASRGIPTEAFF
TGTGCCAGCCGAGGGATTCCCACTGAAGCTTTCTTT
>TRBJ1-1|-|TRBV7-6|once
CASSLTGGGEAFF
TGTGCCAGCAGCTTAACAGGAGGTGGTGAAGCTTTCTTT
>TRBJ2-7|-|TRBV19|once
CASSVAVSSYEQYF
TGTGCCAGTAGTGTAGCGGTAAGCTCCTACGAGCAGTACTTC
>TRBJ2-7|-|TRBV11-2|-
CASSLVDSLREQYF
TGTGCCAGCAGCCTCGTTGACAGCCTTCGGGAGCAGTACTTC
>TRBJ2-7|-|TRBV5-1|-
CASSLFGRVDEQYF
TGCGCCAGCAGCTTGTTTGGCAGGGTGGACGAGCAGTACTTC
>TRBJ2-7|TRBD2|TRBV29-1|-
CSVVLAGYYEQYF
TGCAGCGTTGTGCTAGCGGGCTACTACGAGCAGTACTTC
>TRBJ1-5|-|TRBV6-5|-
CASLGAGGKQPQHF
TGTGCCAGCCTTGGGGCAGGAGGAAAACAGCCCCAGCATTTT
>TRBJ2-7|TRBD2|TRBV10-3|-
CAITEGTSINEQYF
TGTGCCATCACAGAGGGGACTAGCATTAACGAGCAGTACTTC
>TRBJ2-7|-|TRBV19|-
CASSISFWGNYEQYF
TGTGCCAGTAGTATTTCATTTTGGGGAAACTACGAGCAGTACTTC
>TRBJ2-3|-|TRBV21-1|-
CASSKAYALTDTQYF
TGTGCCAGCAGCAAAGCCTACGCCCTCACAGATACGCAGTATTTT
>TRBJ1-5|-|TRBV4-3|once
CASSQDDSFNQPQHF
TGCGCCAGCAGCCAAGACGACAGCTTTAATCAGCCCCAGCATTTT
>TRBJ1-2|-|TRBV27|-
CASSIGGTRYGYTF
TGTGCCAGCAGCATTGGGGGGACCCGCTATGGCTACACCTTC
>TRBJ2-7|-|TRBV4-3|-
CASSQTDRSYEQYF
TGCGCCAGCAGCCAAACAGACAGGTCCTACGAGCAGTACTTC
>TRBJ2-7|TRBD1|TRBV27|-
CASSPLGQGALSEQYF
TGTGCCAGCAGTCCGCTCGGACAGGGGGCGCTTTCCGAGCAGTACTTC
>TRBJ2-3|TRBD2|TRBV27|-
CASSPSAGLADTQYF
TGTGCCAGCAGTCCCTCAGCGGGACTTGCAGATACGCAGTATTTT
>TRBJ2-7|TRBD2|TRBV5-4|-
CASSGLSSGRPYEQYF
TGTGCCAGCAGCGGCCTATCTAGCGGGAGACCCTACGAGCAGTACTTC
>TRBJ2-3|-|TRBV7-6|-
CASSRTPLAADTQYF
TGTGCCAGCAGCCGAACACCCCTGGCCGCAGATACGCAGTATTTT
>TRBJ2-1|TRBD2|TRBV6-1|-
CASSEEAGAYNEQFF
TGTGCCAGCAGTGAAGAAGCGGGAGCCTACAATGAGCAGTTCTTC
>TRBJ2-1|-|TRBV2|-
CASSVLSYNEQFF
TGTGCCAGCTCTGTCCTCTCCTACAATGAGCAGTTCTTC
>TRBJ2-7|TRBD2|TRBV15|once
CATSRGSGSYEQYF
TGTGCCACCAGCAGAGGTAGCGGGAGCTACGAGCAGTACTTC
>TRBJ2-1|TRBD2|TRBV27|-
CASSLTSGDYNEQFF
TGTGCCAGCAGTTTAACTAGCGGGGATTACAATGAGCAGTTCTTC